Listed below are T cell receptor beta chains from one sample, sequenced in a study of blood T cell repertoires in COVID-19. The repertoire was sequenced with immunoSEQ multiplex PCR; TCRdb's copy has only in-frame clones and lacks some. The table has 200,000 to 250,000 clones, roughly 88% seen once; the top ten hold more than 3%. Source material: PBMCs or T cells enriched from blood (not recorded which). The origin of the receptors is a woman aged 25 to 39 who had been exposed to COVID-19. CDR3s include the opening cysteine and the closing phenylalanine or tryptophan. The D gene is left open where the match is weak.

v_call: TRBV5-1; d_call: NA; j_call: TRBJ2-1; cdr3_aa: CASALGAWDNEQFF
v_call: TRBV2; d_call: TRBD1; j_call: TRBJ1-5; cdr3_aa: CASRFDRVDSNQPQHF
v_call: TRBV2; d_call: TRBD2; j_call: TRBJ2-7; cdr3_aa: CASKREGGTYEQYF
v_call: TRBV10-2; d_call: TRBD2; j_call: TRBJ2-2; cdr3_aa: CASSESLAGTTGELFF
v_call: TRBV10-3; d_call: NA; j_call: TRBJ2-1; cdr3_aa: CAIASLGDEQFF
v_call: TRBV7-8; d_call: NA; j_call: TRBJ1-5; cdr3_aa: CASSQRGFSRGFLNQPQHF
v_call: TRBV6-1; d_call: NA; j_call: TRBJ1-1; cdr3_aa: CASSEGLLSTEAFF
v_call: TRBV3-1/TRBV3-2; d_call: NA; j_call: TRBJ2-7; cdr3_aa: CASSQVNYEQYF
v_call: TRBV5-6; d_call: NA; j_call: TRBJ2-7; cdr3_aa: CASSLDGLSYEQYF
v_call: TRBV28; d_call: TRBD1; j_call: TRBJ1-3; cdr3_aa: CASRPGTGGISGNTIYF
v_call: TRBV27; d_call: NA; j_call: TRBJ1-2; cdr3_aa: CATAVYGGNYGYTF
v_call: TRBV19; d_call: NA; j_call: TRBJ2-5; cdr3_aa: CASSMRETQYF
v_call: TRBV28; d_call: TRBD1; j_call: TRBJ1-6; cdr3_aa: CATKDRDYSPLHF
v_call: TRBV25-1; d_call: TRBD2; j_call: TRBJ2-3; cdr3_aa: CASSVPRLAPSTDTQYF
v_call: TRBV5-1; d_call: TRBD1; j_call: TRBJ2-2; cdr3_aa: CASSSRQGTDTGELFF
v_call: TRBV28; d_call: NA; j_call: TRBJ1-6; cdr3_aa: CASTPPQSSYNSPLHF
v_call: TRBV5-1; d_call: TRBD2; j_call: TRBJ2-7; cdr3_aa: CASSSQGTSVYEQYF
v_call: TRBV10-3; d_call: NA; j_call: TRBJ1-3; cdr3_aa: CAISVQGFSGNTIYF
v_call: TRBV10-3; d_call: TRBD2; j_call: TRBJ2-3; cdr3_aa: CAISEGIAGENTQYF
v_call: TRBV15; d_call: TRBD2; j_call: TRBJ2-7; cdr3_aa: CATSRGSSGRYEQYF
v_call: TRBV5-4; d_call: TRBD2; j_call: TRBJ2-1; cdr3_aa: CASSRRASGPIYNEQFF
v_call: TRBV2; d_call: TRBD1; j_call: TRBJ1-1; cdr3_aa: CASSEWTGEGVNTEAFF
v_call: TRBV28; d_call: NA; j_call: TRBJ2-5; cdr3_aa: CASSLPGRQETQYF
v_call: TRBV5-6; d_call: TRBD1; j_call: TRBJ2-7; cdr3_aa: CASSIRTGRYEQYF
v_call: TRBV18; d_call: NA; j_call: TRBJ1-1; cdr3_aa: CASSPGREAFF
v_call: TRBV7-2; d_call: TRBD2; j_call: TRBJ2-7; cdr3_aa: CASSLLGGNTGYEQYF
v_call: TRBV7-3; d_call: TRBD1; j_call: TRBJ1-1; cdr3_aa: CASSQSTGRNTEAFF
v_call: TRBV30; d_call: NA; j_call: TRBJ2-2; cdr3_aa: CAWNQNRATGELFF
v_call: TRBV6-5; d_call: TRBD1; j_call: TRBJ2-1; cdr3_aa: CASRGTVYNEQFF
v_call: TRBV30; d_call: TRBD1; j_call: TRBJ2-5; cdr3_aa: CAWSTGTGGPETQYF
v_call: TRBV5-1; d_call: TRBD1; j_call: TRBJ2-7; cdr3_aa: CASSLAGDRVDEQYF
v_call: TRBV5-4; d_call: TRBD1; j_call: TRBJ1-6; cdr3_aa: CASSPPGQLNSPLHF
v_call: TRBV5-6; d_call: TRBD2; j_call: TRBJ2-3; cdr3_aa: CASSLWASGRTPSTDTQYF
v_call: TRBV6-5; d_call: NA; j_call: TRBJ2-2; cdr3_aa: CASSILNTGELFF
v_call: TRBV27; d_call: TRBD2; j_call: TRBJ2-1; cdr3_aa: CASSILAGVLDEQFF
v_call: TRBV15; d_call: NA; j_call: TRBJ1-5; cdr3_aa: CATSRDRGPNQPQHF
v_call: TRBV7-2; d_call: TRBD2; j_call: TRBJ2-1; cdr3_aa: CASSVWTSGSYSYNEQFF
v_call: TRBV5-4; d_call: NA; j_call: TRBJ1-3; cdr3_aa: CASSFGYRGNTIYF
v_call: TRBV28; d_call: NA; j_call: TRBJ1-2; cdr3_aa: CASTLGWLSGYGYTF
v_call: TRBV30; d_call: TRBD1; j_call: TRBJ1-2; cdr3_aa: CAWSGPAQGATYGYTF
v_call: TRBV3-1/TRBV3-2; d_call: NA; j_call: TRBJ1-1; cdr3_aa: CASSLSGRNTEAFF
v_call: TRBV7-3; d_call: TRBD1; j_call: TRBJ2-7; cdr3_aa: CASSPPPTGPGRADRTYEQYF
v_call: TRBV10-1; d_call: TRBD2; j_call: TRBJ2-3; cdr3_aa: CASSYSGSTDTQYF
v_call: TRBV25-1; d_call: NA; j_call: TRBJ2-6; cdr3_aa: CASSAPSFSGANVLTF
v_call: TRBV3-1/TRBV3-2; d_call: TRBD1; j_call: TRBJ1-3; cdr3_aa: CASSPGQAGGNTIYF
v_call: TRBV19; d_call: TRBD1; j_call: TRBJ1-2; cdr3_aa: CASTKNRGLDYGYTF
v_call: TRBV7-9; d_call: NA; j_call: TRBJ2-7; cdr3_aa: CASSSGDSSDYEQYF
v_call: TRBV6-5; d_call: TRBD1; j_call: TRBJ2-7; cdr3_aa: CASSYAGTGYEQYF
v_call: TRBV30; d_call: TRBD2; j_call: TRBJ2-1; cdr3_aa: CAWSLGLANYNEQFF
v_call: TRBV24-1; d_call: TRBD1; j_call: TRBJ1-2; cdr3_aa: CATSPGTVSYGYTF
v_call: TRBV28; d_call: TRBD1; j_call: TRBJ1-2; cdr3_aa: CASSNDRGLGYTF
v_call: TRBV6-5; d_call: NA; j_call: TRBJ1-1; cdr3_aa: CASSYSDMNTEAFF
v_call: TRBV6-5; d_call: NA; j_call: TRBJ1-1; cdr3_aa: CASSWRANTEAFF
v_call: TRBV29-1; d_call: TRBD2; j_call: TRBJ2-1; cdr3_aa: CSVNSGRAIEEQFF
v_call: TRBV2; d_call: NA; j_call: TRBJ1-2; cdr3_aa: CASSDSRGSNYGYTF
v_call: TRBV11-3; d_call: TRBD2; j_call: TRBJ2-5; cdr3_aa: CASSRGLADAETQYF
v_call: TRBV11-2; d_call: TRBD2; j_call: TRBJ2-2; cdr3_aa: CASSLVAGEAGELFF
v_call: TRBV5-4; d_call: TRBD1; j_call: TRBJ1-3; cdr3_aa: CASSQGQGFNTIYF
v_call: TRBV4-1; d_call: TRBD2; j_call: TRBJ2-2; cdr3_aa: CASSQGGRLAGGTGELFF
v_call: TRBV6-5; d_call: TRBD1; j_call: TRBJ1-1; cdr3_aa: CATHRGDTEAFF